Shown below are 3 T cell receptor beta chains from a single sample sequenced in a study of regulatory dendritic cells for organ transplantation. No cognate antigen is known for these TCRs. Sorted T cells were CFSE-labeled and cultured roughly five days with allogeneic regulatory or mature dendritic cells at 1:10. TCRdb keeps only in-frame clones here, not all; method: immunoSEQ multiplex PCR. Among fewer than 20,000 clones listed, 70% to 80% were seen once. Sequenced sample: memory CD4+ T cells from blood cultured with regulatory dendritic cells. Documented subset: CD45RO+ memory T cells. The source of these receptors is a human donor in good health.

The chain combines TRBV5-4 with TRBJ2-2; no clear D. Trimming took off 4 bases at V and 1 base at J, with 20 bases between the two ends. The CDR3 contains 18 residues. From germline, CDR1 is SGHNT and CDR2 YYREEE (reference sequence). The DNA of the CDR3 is TGTGCCAGCAGCCCCACCGCCAGCTTGACCCTGAACACCGGGGAGCTGTTTTTT. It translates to CASSPTASLTLNTGELFF. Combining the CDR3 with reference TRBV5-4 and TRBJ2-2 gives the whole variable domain ETGVTQSPTHLIKTRGQQVTLRCSSQSGHNTVSWYQQALGQGPQFIFQYYREEENGRGNFPPRFSGLQFPNYSSELNVNALELDDSALYLCASSPTASLTLNTGELFFGEGSRLTVL.

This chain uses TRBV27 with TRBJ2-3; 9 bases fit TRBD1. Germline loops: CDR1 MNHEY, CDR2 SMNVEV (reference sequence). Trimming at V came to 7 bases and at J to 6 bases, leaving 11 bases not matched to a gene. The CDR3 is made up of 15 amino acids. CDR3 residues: CASTPFTGGNDTQYF. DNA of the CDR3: TGTGCCAGCACTCCCTTCACAGGGGGCAACGATACGCAGTATTTT.

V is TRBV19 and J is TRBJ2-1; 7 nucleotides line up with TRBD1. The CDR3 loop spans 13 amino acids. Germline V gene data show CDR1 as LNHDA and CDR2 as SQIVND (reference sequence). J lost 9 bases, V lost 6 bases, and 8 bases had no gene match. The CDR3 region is CASSLTGSVEQFF. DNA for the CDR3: TGTGCCAGTAGCTTGACAGGGAGCGTTGAGCAGTTCTTC.